This T cell receptor beta chain is drawn from a study of T cells in Graves' hyperthyroidism and ophthalmopathy. Overall study results and limits: Blood also contained most expanded thyroid clonotypes above 0.001. The model identified upcoming ophthalmopathy a median roughly 6.5 months ahead of onset.

There are 17 residues in the CDR3. After removal of 1 base from V and 1 base from J, the junction contained 2 bases not matched to a gene. This clonotype was counted many times. Antigen specificity is unknown. RNA transcripts were the template for amplifying TCR beta CDR3 regions. The HTBI primer set served for first-round RT-PCR of the TCR CDR3. MiXCR was run by TCRdb on the multiplex PCR reads, yielding one entry per CDR3 protein. The table records around 340,000 distinct CDR3 sequences, roughly 18% of them present only once. The origin of this receptor is a middle-aged woman with Graves' ophthalmopathy. The material sequenced was blood. The chain employs TRBV12-3 or TRBV12-4 and TRBJ1-6; 9 bases are a match to TRBD1. The CDR3 protein is CASSLGDRASYNSPLHF. The DNA for the CDR3 is TGTGCCAGCAGTTTAGGGGACAGGGCGTCCTATAATTCACCCCTCCACTTT.